These 6 T cell receptor beta chains were sequenced from one sample in a study of CD8 T cells in ankylosing spondylitis. Study results and caveats: What appeared characteristic of ankylosing spondylitis blood was a TCR beta motif of several highly homologous variants.

Each CDR3 protein gets one entry after TCRdb re-called the 5' RACE reads with MiXCR. The sample lists a few hundred thousand distinct CDR3 sequences; about a fifth were seen once. Their antigen targets remain unknown. Sequenced material: blood, either unsorted or a sorted T cell fraction (not recorded which). These receptors were obtained from a male donor with ankylosing spondylitis.

This clonotype was detected only a few times. The J gene is TRBJ2-5, the V gene TRBV29-1; perhaps TRBD2 as D (6 bases). Trimming shortened V by 6 bases and J by 4 bases, and 12 bases separated the two germline ends. The length of the CDR3 is 12 residues. Looked up from germline, CDR1 is SQVTM and CDR2 is ANQGSEA. The CDR3 nucleotides read TGCAGCGTGGGAGGCACTGGAGAGACCCAGTACTTC. Translated: CSVGGTGETQYF.

V and J are TRBV6-1 and TRBJ1-1, with D perhaps matching TRBD1 (6 bases). Germline V CDR1 and CDR2: MNHNS, SASEGT. This CDR3 comprises 14 residues. Trimming took off 6 bases at V and 1 base at J, with 12 bases between the two ends. CDR3 nucleotides: TGTGCCAGCAGAACGGGACAACGGAACACTGAAGCTTTCTTT. It translates to CASRTGQRNTEAFF.

This clonotype came up a few times. The chain carries TRBV15 and TRBJ2-2; D ambiguous. The germline CDR1 and CDR2 sequences are LNHNV and YYDKDF (reference sequence). V was clipped by 0 bases and J by 4 bases, with 12 bases between them. CDR3 size: 16 residues. For the CDR3, the DNA is TGTGCCACCAGCAGAGATTATCCCGGGCGCACCGGGGAGCTGTTTTTT. As protein: CATSRDYPGRTGELFF.

The sample holds a few counts of this clonotype. This rearrangement joins TRBV3-1 to TRBJ2-7, with D uncertain. The CDR3 spans 14 residues. The germline CDR1 and CDR2 sequences are LGHDT and YNNKEL (reference sequence). V shed 1 base and J shed 6 bases, with 13 bases lying between them. CDR3 DNA sequence: TGTGCCAGCAGCCAAGTTCCAACACGGTCCGAGCAGTACTTC. Translation gives CASSQVPTRSEQYF.

The chain employs TRBV28 and TRBJ2-3; 9 bases align to TRBD2. This CDR3 region has 19 residues. V lost 2 bases to trimming and J lost 0 bases; unmatched junction nucleotides: 12. Germline loops: CDR1 MDHEN, CDR2 SYDVKM. This CDR3 reads CASSLNTGLALLSTDTQYF. Here the CDR3 DNA reads TGTGCCAGCAGTTTAAACACGGGACTAGCCCTTCTTAGCACAGATACGCAGTATTTT.

This clonotype was picked up a small number of times. The V gene is TRBV7-2, the J gene TRBJ2-2, with 9 positions matching TRBD2. Germline values: CDR1 SGHTA, CDR2 FQGNSA. The CDR3 has 15 residues. The V and J ends lost 5 bases and 6 bases, in that order; junction bases with no gene match: 7. This CDR3 reads CASSPGGGRAGELFF. CDR3 nucleotides: TGTGCCAGCAGCCCAGGAGGCGGGAGGGCCGGGGAGCTGTTTTTT.